These 14 T cell receptor beta chains were all obtained from the same sample, sequenced in a study of blood T cells in healthy people across ages. It was with a sample-barcoded 5' primer and a J-beta primer mix that a second PCR of about 7 to 12 cycles was run. In TCRdb, the 5' RACE reads were re-called with MiXCR into one record per CDR3 protein. In the table there are some 930,000 distinct CDR3 sequences, 25% to 35% of which are singletons. This same sample was also part of a study on T cells of mothers and their children.

Sequencing was carried out using blood. The receptors derive from a woman between 40 and 50 years old in good health.

The table lists this clonotype with a few counts. The chain joins TRBV4-1 to TRBJ2-1; the match to TRBD2 covers 13 bases. Germline V lookup: CDR1 MGHRA, CDR2 YSYEKL. This CDR3 region has 18 residues. V lost 1 base to trimming and J lost 0 bases; unmatched junction nucleotides: 3. The DNA for the CDR3 is TGCGCCAGCAGCCAAGGACTAGCGGGGGGCCCCTCCTACAATGAGCAGTTCTTC. Protein sequence: CASSQGLAGGPSYNEQFF.

The sample holds a few counts of this clonotype. The chain joins TRBV9 to TRBJ2-2; 10 bases line up with TRBD2. Per the germline V gene, CDR1 is SGDLS and CDR2 is YYNGEE. CDR3 length equals 17 residues. V dropped 4 bases and J dropped 7; count of bases not matched to a gene: 13. The CDR3 protein is CASSPRRSGGAVGELFF. The CDR3 DNA reads as TGTGCCAGCAGCCCCCGGCGGAGCGGGGGGGCCGTCGGGGAGCTGTTTTTT.

This clonotype was picked up many times. The rearrangement joins TRBV7-2 to TRBJ2-5, with 9 positions matching TRBD2. V lost 5 bases and J lost 3; bases outside the gene matches: 4. The CDR3 totals 14 residues. Germline CDR1 reads SGHTA; CDR2 reads FQGNSA. The CDR3 DNA follows: TGTGCCAGCAGCGGTAGACTAGCGGAAGAGACCCAGTACTTC. Translated: CASSGRLAEETQYF.

V usage is TRBV15 and J usage is TRBJ2-5; D possibly uses TRBD1 or TRBD2 (5 bases each). The CDR3 contains 15 residues. Per germline, CDR1 LNHNV and CDR2 YYDKDF (reference sequence). Deletions cut 5 bases from V and 1 base from J, with 14 bases between. This CDR3 is CATSAPRGSQETQYF. CDR3 DNA sequence: TGTGCCACCAGCGCCCCGAGGGGATCCCAAGAGACCCAGTACTTC.

This clonotype has a count of ten or more. The chain is built from TRBV20-1 and TRBJ2-5; the match to TRBD2 covers 10 bases. V lost 5 bases to trimming and J lost 1 base; unmatched junction nucleotides: 10. The CDR3 is made up of 16 amino acids. Germline assignment: CDR1 DFQATT and CDR2 SNEGSKA (reference sequence). The CDR3 DNA follows: TGCAGTGCTGCCTATCCTAGCGGGGGCCTCCAAGAGACCCAGTACTTC. Its protein is CSAAYPSGGLQETQYF.

The chain employs TRBV6-6 and TRBJ2-7, with D possibly being TRBD1 (6 bases). The CDR3 is 13 amino acids. CDR1 and CDR2 from the germline V gene are MNHNY and SVGAGI (reference sequence). V lost 11 bases and J lost 1, with 15 bases in between. CDR3 region: CAAGRGLSYEQYF. The DNA of the CDR3 is TGTGCCGCCGGCAGGGGCCTTTCCTACGAGCAGTACTTC.

V gene TRBV7-2 combines with J gene TRBJ1-5; D uncertain. The length of the CDR3 is 15 residues. Germline V gene lookup returns CDR1 SGHTA and CDR2 FQGNSA. The ends were cut back, 5 bases at V and 1 base at J, with 12 bases in the middle. The CDR3: CASSLSSNSNQPQHF. In DNA form, the CDR3 reads TGTGCCAGCAGCCTCTCATCGAACAGCAATCAGCCCCAGCATTTT. Combining the CDR3 with reference TRBV7-2 and TRBJ1-5 gives the whole variable domain GAGVSQSPSNKVTEKGKDVELRCDPISGHTALYWYRQSLGQGLEFLIYFQGNSAPDKSGLPSDRFSAERTGGSVSTLTIQRTQQEDSAVYLCASSLSSNSNQPQHFGDGTRLSIL.

This clonotype was seen a handful of times. The genes are TRBV5-1 and TRBJ1-2, with D unclear. The CDR3 spans 12 residues. Germline V gene lookup returns CDR1 SGHRS and CDR2 YFSETQ. The ends were cut back, 4 bases at V and 6 bases at J, with 10 bases in the middle. This CDR3 is CASSVTDDGYTF. DNA for the CDR3: TGCGCCAGCAGCGTCACAGACGATGGCTACACCTTC.

There are a few counts of this clonotype. The rearrangement links TRBV5-1 to TRBJ2-3; 13 nucleotides line up with TRBD2. This CDR3 is 16 amino acids long. The germline gives CDR1 SGHRS, CDR2 YFSETQ. With 4 bases clipped from V and 7 bases from J, the junction kept 9 bases outside the gene matches. The DNA for the CDR3 is TGCGCCAGCAGCGTGACTAGCGGGGGGCCCACGAATACGCAGTATTTT. It yields the protein CASSVTSGGPTNTQYF.

This clonotype appeared once. This chain joins TRBV7-8 and TRBJ1-1; no clear D. Germline V gene data show CDR1 as SGHVS and CDR2 as FQNEAQ. The CDR3 has 17 amino acids. The V end lost 8 bases, the J end lost 1 base, and 23 bases lay between the germline ends. The CDR3 reads CASGGRERRIENTEAFF. CDR3 nucleotide sequence: TGTGCCAGCGGCGGACGAGAACGACGGATCGAGAACACTGAAGCTTTCTTT.

The V gene is TRBV10-3, the J gene TRBJ1-2; 7 bases agree with TRBD1. J was trimmed by 8 bases and V by 6 bases; bases with no gene match: 9. The length of the CDR3 is 13 residues. Germline V lookup: CDR1 ENHRY, CDR2 SYGVKD. This CDR3 reads CAIRADRFGGYTF. The CDR3 DNA sequence: TGTGCCATCAGGGCGGACAGGTTTGGGGGCTACACCTTC.

This clonotype has a count of ten or more. The chain is built from TRBV6-5 and TRBJ2-7; D unresolved. Germline lookup yields CDR1 MNHEY and CDR2 SVGAGI. This CDR3 region has 14 residues. V dropped 2 bases and J dropped 2 bases, with 10 bases sitting between them. In DNA form, the CDR3 reads TGTGCCAGCAGTTACGGGCCCAGACCCTACGAGCAGTACTTC. Amino acids: CASSYGPRPYEQYF.

The chain links TRBV27 to TRBJ1-6, with TRBD1 matching 10 bases. The length of the CDR3 is 14 residues. CDR1 and CDR2 from the germline V gene are MNHEY and SMNVEV (reference sequence). Trimming removed 6 bases from V and 10 bases from J; junction bases left unmatched: 6. CDR3 DNA: TGTGCCAGCAGGCCGGGACAGGGGCGATCACCCCTCCACTTT. This codes for CASRPGQGRSPLHF.

The chain has TRBV27 and TRBJ1-5, with D maybe TRBD1 (6 bases). This CDR3 region has 16 residues. Trimming took off 1 base at V and 0 bases at J, with 10 bases between the two ends. Germline lookup yields CDR1 MNHEY and CDR2 SMNVEV (reference sequence). The CDR3 is CASSLLGGLSNQPQHF. The CDR3 DNA follows: TGTGCCAGCAGTTTATTAGGGGGGCTTAGCAATCAGCCCCAGCATTTT.